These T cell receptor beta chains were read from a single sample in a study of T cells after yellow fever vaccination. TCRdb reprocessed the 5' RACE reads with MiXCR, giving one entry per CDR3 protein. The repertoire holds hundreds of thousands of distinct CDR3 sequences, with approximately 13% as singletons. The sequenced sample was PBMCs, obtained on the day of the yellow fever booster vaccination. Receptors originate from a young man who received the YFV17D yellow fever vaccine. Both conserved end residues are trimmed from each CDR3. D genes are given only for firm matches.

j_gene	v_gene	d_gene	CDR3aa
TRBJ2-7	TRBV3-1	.	ASSQEVPSTPYEQY
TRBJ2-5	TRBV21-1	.	ASSSSWTKETQY
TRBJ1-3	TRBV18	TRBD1	ASSQDRVGGNTIY
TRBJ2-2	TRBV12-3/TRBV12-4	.	ASSLSPHGDTGELF
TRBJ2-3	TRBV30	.	AWSLPGTDTQY
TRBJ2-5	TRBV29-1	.	SVVRDPETQY
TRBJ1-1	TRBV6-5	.	ASSLFWGADTEAF
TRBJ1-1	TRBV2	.	ASRGDGTEAF
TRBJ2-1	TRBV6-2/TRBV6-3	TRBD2	ASSYGLAGGYNEQF
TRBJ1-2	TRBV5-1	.	ASSLETAGSYT
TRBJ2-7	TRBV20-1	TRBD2	SAKAGAYEQY
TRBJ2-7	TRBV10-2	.	ATRRGLGSEQY
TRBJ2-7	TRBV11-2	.	ASRSIGVFEQY
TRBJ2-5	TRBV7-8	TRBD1	ASSSRGQGKETQY
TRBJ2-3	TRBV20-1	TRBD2	SARRHSGITDTQY
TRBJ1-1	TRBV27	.	ASQSAGSSTEAF
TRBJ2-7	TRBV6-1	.	ASSVLTTEGYEQY
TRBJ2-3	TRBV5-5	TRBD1	ASSLLTGTGYTDTQY
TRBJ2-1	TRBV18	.	ASSPSLNEQF
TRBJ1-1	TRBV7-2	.	ASRPRVLGPEAF
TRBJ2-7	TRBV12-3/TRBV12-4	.	ASSSGSRDEQY
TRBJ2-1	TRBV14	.	ASSQDWGSSYNEQF
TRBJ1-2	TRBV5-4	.	ASSLAGTYYGYT
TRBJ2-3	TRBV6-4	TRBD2	ASSTPGTSGFRPPPDTQY
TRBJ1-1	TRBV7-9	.	ASSTTTGTEAF
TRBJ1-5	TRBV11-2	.	ASSLGQTLNQPQH
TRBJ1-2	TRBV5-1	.	ASSADGNYGYT
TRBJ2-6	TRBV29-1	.	SVGISSGANVLT
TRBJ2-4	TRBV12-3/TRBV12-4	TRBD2	ASGLAGVVAKNIQY
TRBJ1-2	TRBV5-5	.	ASSPQTDVYGYT
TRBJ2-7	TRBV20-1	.	SARDWRRPSYEQY
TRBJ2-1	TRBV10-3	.	AISGRNNEQF
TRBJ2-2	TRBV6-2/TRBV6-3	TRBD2	ASSYSRDSGLGELF
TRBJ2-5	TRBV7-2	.	ASSSNSGETQY
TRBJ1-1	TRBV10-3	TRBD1	AISESYRGPEAF
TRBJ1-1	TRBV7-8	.	ASSVSTLGEAF
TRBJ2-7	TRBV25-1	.	ASSDGVTEQY
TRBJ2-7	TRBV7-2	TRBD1	ASSGQGGYEQY
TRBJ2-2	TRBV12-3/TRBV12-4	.	ASSFARTGELF
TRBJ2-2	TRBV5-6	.	ASSPGLSWRPWNTGELF
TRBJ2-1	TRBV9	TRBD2	ASSAGGYSGSRSNEQF
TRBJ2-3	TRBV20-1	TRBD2	SARRFGSGSSTDTQY
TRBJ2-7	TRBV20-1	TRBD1	SAKETGPAYEQY
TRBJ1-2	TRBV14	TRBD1	ASSHVRGEIYGYT
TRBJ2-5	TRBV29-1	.	SVRRSGETQY
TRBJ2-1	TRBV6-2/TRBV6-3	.	ASSQPRGSGTYNEQF
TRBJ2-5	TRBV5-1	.	ASRPDKETQY
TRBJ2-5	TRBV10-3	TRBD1	AIMGQSQETQY
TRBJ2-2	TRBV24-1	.	ATSDFLGQVTGELF
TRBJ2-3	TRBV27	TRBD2	ASWTPGLAGFTDTQY
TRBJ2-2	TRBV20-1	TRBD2	SARRAGAGTGELF
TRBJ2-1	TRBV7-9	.	ASSFGAGNEQF
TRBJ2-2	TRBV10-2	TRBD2	ASRYSGANTGELF
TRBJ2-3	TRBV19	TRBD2	ASSTRLAGAIDTDTQY
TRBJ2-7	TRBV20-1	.	SARDLLRASYEQY
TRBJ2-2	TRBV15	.	ATSSTSYFTRKGITGELF
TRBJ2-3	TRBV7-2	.	ASSFFEGTQY
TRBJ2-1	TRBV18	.	ASSPPVGGNVNEQF